Shown below are 23 T cell receptor beta chains from a single sample sequenced in a study of vaccination effects on CD4 cells after COVID-19. Method: immunoSEQ multiplex PCR; TCRdb's copy keeps in-frame clones and lacks some. The sample records about 24,000 clones, 81% being singletons. Before sequencing took place, the ViraFEST assay used viral peptide pools to expand antigen-specific CD4+ T cells. Around day 10 of culture, CD4+ T cells were separated out. Participants were vaccinated with two doses of either the BNT162b2 or mRNA-1273 vaccine. These receptors' antigens are unknown. Material: CD4+ T cells from PBMCs cultured with SARS-CoV-2 spike peptides, obtained after COVID-19 vaccination. The source is a human donor who received a COVID-19 vaccine. Some clones in this sample may be carry-over from other donors' samples.

The V and J genes are TRBV7-8 and TRBJ1-2; D ambiguous. Trimming shortened V by 4 bases and J by 5 bases, and 23 bases separated the two germline ends. The germline CDR1 and CDR2 sequences are SGHVS and FQNEAQ. This CDR3 is 17 amino acids long. CDR3 region: CASSSRSSRDMGYGYTF. The CDR3 bases are TGTGCCAGCAGCTCAAGATCATCGAGGGATATGGGGTATGGCTACACCTTC.

This clone has only a few counts. The chain is built from TRBV9 and TRBJ2-2; D is undetermined. This CDR3 has 16 residues. Germline CDR1 and CDR2: SGDLS and YYNGEE. V dropped 3 bases and J dropped 3 bases, with 15 bases sitting between them. The CDR3 loop reads CASSARPLEDTGELFF. In DNA form, the CDR3 reads TGTGCCAGCAGCGCCCGCCCCCTGGAAGACACCGGGGAGCTGTTTTTT.

This chain uses TRBV7-3 with TRBJ2-3; a possible D gene is TRBD2 (6 bases). Trimming stripped 5 bases from V and 2 bases from J, with 11 bases between. Germline V CDR1 and CDR2: SGHTA, FQGTGA. CDR3 length equals 14 residues. The CDR3 is CASSPGLNTDTQYF. The CDR3 DNA is TGTGCCAGCAGCCCGGGACTCAACACAGATACGCAGTATTTT.

The chain combines TRBV28 with TRBJ2-7, with D possibly matching TRBD1 (7 bases). CDR3 size: 15 residues. The V end lost 2 bases, the J end lost 7 bases, and 18 bases lay between the germline ends. The germline gives CDR1 MDHEN, CDR2 SYDVKM. CDR3 nucleotide sequence: TGTGCCAGCAGTTTAGATACTCTGGCAGGGGGGGAGCAGTACGTC. This sequence encodes CASSLDTLAGGEQYV.

The J gene is TRBJ1-1, the V gene TRBV12-5; D uncertain. There are 13 residues in the CDR3. V was clipped by 6 bases and J by 1 base, with 9 bases between them. Germline V gene sequence: CDR1 LGHNT, CDR2 FRNRAP. CDR3 sequence reads: CASGRSENTEAFF. DNA for the CDR3: TGTGCTAGTGGCCGCTCAGAGAACACTGAAGCTTTCTTT.

This clone was observed a few times. The chain has TRBV5-8 and TRBJ1-5, with D possibly being TRBD1 (6 bases). The germline gives CDR1 SGHTS, CDR2 YDEGEE. This CDR3 has 15 amino acids. V was pared by 4 bases and J by 3 bases, with 14 bases between. This chain's CDR3 is CASSLGQKINQPQHF. The DNA of the CDR3 is TGTGCCAGCAGCCTCGGACAGAAAATCAATCAGCCCCAGCATTTT. Combining the CDR3 with reference TRBV5-8 and TRBJ1-5 gives the whole variable domain EAGVTQSPTHLIKTRGQQATLRCSPISGHTSVYWYQQALGLGLQFLLWYDEGEERNRGNFPPRFSGRQFPNYSSELNVNALELEDSALYLCASSLGQKINQPQHFGDGTRLSIL.

The chain is built from TRBV12-3 or TRBV12-4 and TRBJ1-5; D uncertain. CDR3 size: 12 residues. Trimming removed 1 base at V and 7 bases at J, with 5 bases between. The CDR3 sequence: CASSLGLQPQHF. Written as DNA, the CDR3 is TGTGCCAGCAGTTTAGGGCTACAGCCCCAGCATTTT.

The chain is built from TRBV28 and TRBJ1-3; weak D call: TRBD1 (5 bases). This CDR3 has 14 residues. V dropped 4 bases and J dropped 8 bases, with 15 bases sitting between them. Germline CDR1 reads MDHEN; CDR2 reads SYDVKM. This CDR3 reads CASSSTQVGDTIYF. The CDR3, as DNA: TGTGCCAGCAGTTCCACACAGGTTGGGGACACCATATATTTT.

This clone was seen only once. This sequence joins TRBV6-4 and TRBJ1-1; 11 nucleotides line up with TRBD1. CDR3 length: 14 amino acids. Per the germline V gene, CDR1 is MRHNA and CDR2 is SNTAGT. Germline trimming cut 2 bases from V and 4 bases from J; bases unmatched to any gene: 0. In DNA, the CDR3 is TGTGCCAGCAGTGACGGGACAGGGGGCACTGAAGCTTTCTTT. Its protein product is CASSDGTGGTEAFF.

Only a few counts were recorded for this clone. The chain carries TRBV4-1 and TRBJ1-6; maybe TRBD1 (5 bases). CDR1 is MGHRA, CDR2 YSYEKL, per germline. V lost 6 bases to trimming and J lost 0 bases, with 21 bases between them. The CDR3 covers 19 residues. CDR3 in DNA: TGCGCCAGCAGACCGGGTTTGGGACCGAGAAGCTCCTATAATTCACCCCTCCACTTT. Translation: CASRPGLGPRSSYNSPLHF.

The chain combines TRBV7-3 with TRBJ2-2; 7 bases line up with TRBD1. The V and J ends lost 4 bases and 6 bases, in that order; junction bases with no gene match: 2. CDR3 length equals 13 residues. Germline V CDR1 and CDR2: SGHTA, FQGTGA. Here the CDR3 DNA reads TGTGCCAGCAGCTCGGGACAGCCCGGGGAGCTGTTTTTT. Translated, it gives CASSSGQPGELFF.

This chain joins TRBV18 and TRBJ1-1; no firm D call. The length of the CDR3 is 12 residues. Germline-derived CDR1 and CDR2 are KGHSH and LQKENI. Deletions cut 3 bases from V and 5 bases from J, with 7 bases between. This CDR3 reads CASSPQSTEAFF. Here the CDR3 DNA reads TGTGCCAGCTCACCGCAGAGTACTGAAGCTTTCTTT.

This chain links TRBV5-1 with TRBJ2-5; D is possibly TRBD1 (5 bases). This CDR3 spans 15 amino acids. Trimming stripped 5 bases from V and 5 bases from J, with 19 bases between. Per the germline V gene, CDR1 is SGHRS and CDR2 is YFSETQ. CDR3 nucleotide sequence: TGCGCCAGCAGTCGTAGGGGTCCCGAAAAGGAGACCCAGTACTTC. This codes for CASSRRGPEKETQYF.

The CDR3 sequence: CASSLALGGALGETQYF. Here the CDR3 DNA reads TGCGCCAGCAGCTTGGCCCTGGGGGGGGCATTGGGAGAGACCCAGTACTTC. The V gene is TRBV5-1, the J gene TRBJ2-5; weak D call: TRBD2 (7 bases). Germline lookup yields CDR1 SGHRS and CDR2 YFSETQ. V lost 0 bases to trimming and J lost 4 bases, with 19 bases between them. This CDR3 comprises 17 residues.

This chain joins TRBV3-1 (or the pseudogene TRBV3-2) and TRBJ1-2; D is perhaps TRBD1 (5 bases). The CDR3 extends over 13 amino acids. Germline CDR1 and CDR2: LGHDT and YNNKEL (reference sequence). Trimming removed 3 bases from V and 8 bases from J, with 13 bases in between. The CDR3 reads CASSQSGKDGYTF. CDR3 in DNA: TGTGCCAGCAGCCAGTCAGGGAAAGACGGCTACACCTTC.

The genes are TRBV7-3 and TRBJ2-3; unclear D gene. The germline V gene encodes CDR1 SGHTA and CDR2 FQGTGA. V shed 1 base and J shed 1 base, with 18 bases lying between them. The CDR3 is made up of 18 amino acids. CDR3 protein: CASSLKAAPTMRTDTQYF. DNA of the CDR3: TGTGCCAGCAGCTTAAAGGCTGCCCCCACCATGCGCACAGATACGCAGTATTTT.

V and J are TRBV18 and TRBJ2-3, with unresolved D. Trimming shortened V by 4 bases and J by 2 bases, and 10 bases separated the two germline ends. The V gene's germline CDR1 is KGHSH and CDR2 LQKENI. The CDR3 length is 14 residues. The CDR3: CASSRNWDTDTQYF. CDR3 DNA: TGTGCCAGCTCACGAAACTGGGACACAGATACGCAGTATTTT. Full variable domain (rest looked up from reference TRBV18 and TRBJ2-3): NAGVMQNPRHLVRRRGQEARLRCSPMKGHSHVYWYRQLPEEGLKFMVYLQKENIIDESGMPKERFSAEFPKEGPSILRIQQVVRGDSAAYFCASSRNWDTDTQYFGPGTRLTVL.

Only one count was recorded for this clone. The genes are TRBV4-1 and TRBJ2-2; no clear D gene. V was cut by 3 bases and J by 6 bases, with 11 bases left in between. Looked up from germline, CDR1 is MGHRA and CDR2 is YSYEKL. The CDR3 runs to 14 residues. CDR3 protein: CASSHNDGAGELFF. DNA of the CDR3: TGCGCCAGCAGCCACAACGATGGTGCCGGGGAGCTGTTTTTT.

The gene calls are TRBV7-8 and TRBJ1-5; the D is unclear. This CDR3 spans 16 amino acids. V was shortened by 3 bases and J by 1 base, with 13 bases between the two germline ends. The germline V gene has CDR1 SGHVS and CDR2 FQNEAQ. The CDR3 sequence is CASSFGERRSNQPQHF. For the CDR3, the DNA is TGTGCCAGCAGCTTTGGGGAACGACGGAGCAATCAGCCCCAGCATTTT.

The chain employs TRBV6-5 and TRBJ2-5; 10 bases map to TRBD1. CDR1 and CDR2 (germline): MNHEY, SVGAGI. The CDR3 has 14 residues. The ends lost 4 bases at V and 5 bases at J; junction bases unmatched: 4. CDR3 DNA: TGTGCCAGCAGTTCGACAGGGGGCAAGGAGACCCAGTACTTC. This translates into CASSSTGGKETQYF.

This chain uses TRBV5-1 with TRBJ2-3; 7 bases fit TRBD2. The CDR3 extends over 14 amino acids. V dropped 3 bases and J dropped 5; count of bases not matched to a gene: 6. Germline CDR1 is SGHRS and CDR2 is YFSETQ. CDR3 sequence (DNA): TGCGCCAGCAGCTGGGGGGGGGTGGTAGATACGCAGTATTTT. Protein product: CASSWGGVVDTQYF.

The chain couples TRBV19 to TRBJ1-2, with D possibly TRBD1 on 5 matching bases. This CDR3 region has 15 residues. Deletions cut 5 bases from V and 4 bases from J, with 17 bases between. CDR1 is LNHDA, CDR2 SQIVND, per germline (reference sequence). CDR3 sequence reads: CASSQSGTPGYGYTF. The CDR3 nucleotides read TGTGCCAGTAGTCAATCCGGGACGCCGGGCTATGGCTACACCTTC.

The CDR3 protein is CSAVRGDEQYV. The CDR3 coding sequence is TGCAGTGCGGTACGCGGCGACGAGCAGTACGTC. V gene TRBV20-1 combines with J gene TRBJ2-7, with no clear D. V was pared by 6 bases and J by 5 bases, with 11 bases between. CDR3 length: 11 amino acids. Per the germline V gene, CDR1 is DFQATT and CDR2 is SNEGSKA (reference sequence).